The clone carrying this T cell receptor beta chain occurred a few times. Its antigen remains unidentified. Its ends do not fully match the called genes, so a read error is possible. Amplified TCR beta CDR3 regions came from RNA transcripts. HTBI primers were used for first-round RT-PCR of the TCR CDR3. A single record per CDR3 protein comes from TCRdb applying MiXCR to the multiplex PCR reads. The sample lists 450,000 to 650,000 distinct CDR3 sequences, approximately 14% occurring once. This specimen belongs to a study of T cells in Graves' hyperthyroidism and ophthalmopathy. The study, taken as a whole, reports: The blood repertoire included most of the expanded thyroid clonotypes above 0.001.

Germline V lookup: CDR1 DFQATT, CDR2 SNEGSKA (reference sequence). This CDR3 is 15 amino acids long. Exclusion of patients followed from uncontrolled infection, other autoimmune disease, pregnancy or lactation. The source is a woman aged 18-29 years with Graves' ophthalmopathy. The chain joins TRBV20-1 to TRBJ2-1; 9 bases line up with TRBD1. Material: blood. The CDR3 sequence is CSARHTGGDYSEQFF. CDR3 DNA: TGCAGTGCTAGGCATACAGGGGGCGACTACAGTGAGCAGTTCTTC.